This is a list of T cell receptor beta chains from one sample in a study of T-cell memory formation after mild COVID-19. TCRdb re-analysed the 5' RACE reads in MiXCR, keeping a single row per CDR3 protein. The sample consists of tens of thousands of distinct CDR3 sequences, about 12% of them appearing once. The source material was PBMCs or a T cell subset sorted from them (not recorded which). These receptors were collected from a young man who had mild COVID-19 (a few samples of this study predate the infection). Cell type and time point are not known. Each CDR3 is given with its conserved first and last residue. D genes are given only for firm matches. Size tells how often a clone was seen (once, few, many) or the class of an expanded clone, and some rows leave it out.

V: TRBV7-2
J: TRBJ2-1
D: TRBD2
size: NA
DNA: TGTGCCAGCAGCTTAGTTCTCCAGCGGGGTGGGTATGAGCAGTTCTTC
CDR3: CASSLVLQRGGYEQFF

V: TRBV18
J: TRBJ2-7
D: NA
size: few
DNA: TGTGCCAGCTCCCTAGGGGGGGCGTCTAATTACGAGCAGTACTTC
CDR3: CASSLGGASNYEQYF

V: TRBV5-5
J: TRBJ2-2
D: TRBD1
size: many
DNA: TGTGCCAGCATCCCCGGACAGGGTACCGGGGAGCTGTTTTTT
CDR3: CASIPGQGTGELFF

V: TRBV4-1
J: TRBJ2-4
D: TRBD1
size: few
DNA: TGCGCCAGCAGCCAGACAAGACAGGGGATTAACATTCAGTACTTC
CDR3: CASSQTRQGINIQYF

V: TRBV30
J: TRBJ1-1
D: NA
size: NA
DNA: TGTGCCTGGAAACAGATCCTAGCTATGAACACTGAAGCTTTCTTT
CDR3: CAWKQILAMNTEAFF

V: TRBV20-1
J: TRBJ1-6
D: NA
size: few
DNA: TGCAGTGCTAGAGATGGCAGGACGTTCTCACCCCTCCACTTT
CDR3: CSARDGRTFSPLHF

V: TRBV4-1
J: TRBJ1-6
D: NA
size: NA
DNA: TGCGCCAGCAGCCAAGATCATGAGTCACCCCTCCACTTT
CDR3: CASSQDHESPLHF

V: TRBV12-3/TRBV12-4
J: TRBJ2-3
D: NA
size: few
DNA: TGTGCCAGCAGTTTACAGATAGATACGCAGTATTTT
CDR3: CASSLQIDTQYF

V: TRBV5-1
J: TRBJ2-7
D: TRBD2
size: medium-sized
DNA: TGCGCCAGCAGCTTGGGGACTAGCGGGAATCTCTACGAGCAGTACTTC
CDR3: CASSLGTSGNLYEQYF

V: TRBV15
J: TRBJ2-6
D: NA
size: few
DNA: TGTGCCGCCCGAGTTTCGGGGGCCAACGTCCTGACTTTC
CDR3: CAARVSGANVLTF

V: TRBV5-1
J: TRBJ1-1
D: NA
size: NA
DNA: TGCGCCAGCGGATCTCGGGGGCGCGAGAACACTGAAGCTTTCTTT
CDR3: CASGSRGRENTEAFF

V: TRBV25-1
J: TRBJ1-2
D: NA
size: NA
DNA: TGTGCCAGCAGTGATCTACATGGGGCTGGGGGAGGTGCAGGCTATGGCTACACCTTC
CDR3: CASSDLHGAGGGAGYGYTF

V: TRBV4-3
J: TRBJ1-1
D: NA
size: NA
DNA: TGCGCCAGCAGCCAAGATACGGGGAACACTGAAGCTTTCTTT
CDR3: CASSQDTGNTEAFF

V: TRBV6-2/TRBV6-3
J: TRBJ2-3
D: NA
size: many
DNA: TGTGCCAGCAGTTACTCCGTAGATACGCAGTATTTT
CDR3: CASSYSVDTQYF

V: TRBV7-8
J: TRBJ1-1
D: NA
size: NA
DNA: TGTGCCAGCAGCTCCCCCCGAGGGCTTGAAGCTTTCTTT
CDR3: CASSSPRGLEAFF

V: TRBV5-1
J: TRBJ1-4
D: TRBD1
size: NA
DNA: TGCGCCAGCAGCTTACAACAGGGGAATGAAAAACTGTTTTTT
CDR3: CASSLQQGNEKLFF

V: TRBV7-8
J: TRBJ2-7
D: TRBD1
size: NA
DNA: TGTGCCAGCAGCTCCTGGGACAGGGGCTCGCGACGCCTGACGGGTCAGTACTTC
CDR3: CASSSWDRGSRRLTGQYF

V: TRBV28
J: TRBJ2-5
D: TRBD1
size: NA
DNA: TGTGCCAGCAGAAGCGGACAGGGAGGGACCCAGTACTTC
CDR3: CASRSGQGGTQYF

V: TRBV4-2
J: TRBJ1-5
D: NA
size: NA
DNA: TGTGCCAGCAGCCATGGGGGGGTAAGCAATCAGCCCCAGCATTTT
CDR3: CASSHGGVSNQPQHF

V: TRBV6-5
J: TRBJ2-5
D: NA
size: NA
DNA: TGTGCCAGCAGTAGAGGCTGGGGGCAAGAGACCCAGTACTTC
CDR3: CASSRGWGQETQYF

V: TRBV9
J: TRBJ2-1
D: TRBD1
size: few
DNA: TGTGCCAGCAGCCCACAGGGGGGTTTCTACAATGAGCAGTTCTTC
CDR3: CASSPQGGFYNEQFF

V: TRBV9
J: TRBJ2-5
D: NA
size: few
DNA: TGTGCCAGCAGCGTATACTCAGGGGATATCGGAGAGACCCAGTACTTC
CDR3: CASSVYSGDIGETQYF

V: TRBV4-3
J: TRBJ1-4
D: NA
size: NA
DNA: TGCGCCAGCAGCCCCGCAAACGATGAAAAACTGTTTTTT
CDR3: CASSPANDEKLFF

V: TRBV7-2
J: TRBJ2-7
D: NA
size: few
DNA: TGTGCCAGCAGCTTAGTTTGGGGGGGGCAGGAGCAGTACTTC
CDR3: CASSLVWGGQEQYF

V: TRBV3-1
J: TRBJ2-1
D: TRBD2
size: few
DNA: TGTGCCAGCAGCGCCGTACTAGCGGGGGGCACAGAGAGCTCCTACAATGAGCAGTTCTTC
CDR3: CASSAVLAGGTESSYNEQFF

V: TRBV4-1
J: TRBJ2-1
D: NA
size: NA
DNA: TGCGCCAGCAGCCAAGTCAGGGAGGAGCAGTTCTTC
CDR3: CASSQVREEQFF

V: TRBV7-2
J: TRBJ2-5
D: TRBD2
size: few
DNA: TGTGCCAGCAGCGGTCGGACGGGGGGTGTATTGACCCAGTACTTC
CDR3: CASSGRTGGVLTQYF

V: TRBV2
J: TRBJ2-5
D: NA
size: NA
DNA: TGTGCCGTAAGGACAGTCGCAGAGACCCAGTACTTC
CDR3: CAVRTVAETQYF

V: TRBV4-1
J: TRBJ1-2
D: TRBD1
size: many
DNA: TGCGCCAGCAGCCCAGATGGAGGACAGGGTGCTCTCCATGGCTACACCTTC
CDR3: CASSPDGGQGALHGYTF

V: TRBV6-5
J: TRBJ2-2
D: TRBD2
size: few
DNA: TGTGCCAGCCGACTAGCGGGGGGTTCGAGCACCGGGGAGCTGTTTTTT
CDR3: CASRLAGGSSTGELFF

V: TRBV21-1
J: TRBJ2-1
D: NA
size: NA
DNA: TGTGCCAGCAGCAAAGCTAGGCGACTAGCGGGGGTTTACAATGAGCAGTTCTTC
CDR3: CASSKARRLAGVYNEQFF

V: TRBV5-1
J: TRBJ2-2
D: NA
size: few
DNA: TGCGCCAGCAGCCCCCGGCCCGGATTCGCGAACACCGGGGAGCTGTTTTTT
CDR3: CASSPRPGFANTGELFF

V: TRBV7-2
J: TRBJ2-3
D: TRBD2
size: few
DNA: TGTGCCAGCAGCTTAGAGCGGGGGGCCCCTATTACGCAGTATTTT
CDR3: CASSLERGAPITQYF

V: TRBV7-9
J: TRBJ2-7
D: NA
size: NA
DNA: TGTGCCAGCAGCTCTACCCTAGCAAGCCCCTACGAGCAGTACTTC
CDR3: CASSSTLASPYEQYF

V: TRBV29-1
J: TRBJ2-1
D: NA
size: many
DNA: TGCAGCGTTGAAGAATGGAGGGCTGGAGGGGCTTCCTACAATGAGCAGTTCTTC
CDR3: CSVEEWRAGGASYNEQFF

V: TRBV18
J: TRBJ2-1
D: NA
size: NA
DNA: TGTGCCAGCTCGTGGGATGGGGGCGCAGGTTTGGAGCAGTTCTTC
CDR3: CASSWDGGAGLEQFF

V: TRBV7-9
J: TRBJ2-2
D: NA
size: many
DNA: TGTGCCAGCAGCTTCTTGCAGAAGAAGAACACCGGGGAGCTGTTTTTT
CDR3: CASSFLQKKNTGELFF

V: TRBV7-9
J: TRBJ2-1
D: NA
size: many
DNA: TGTGCCAGCAGCTTGGCAGGGGGGCATGAGCAGTTCTTC
CDR3: CASSLAGGHEQFF

V: TRBV6-2/TRBV6-3
J: TRBJ1-2
D: NA
size: NA
DNA: TGTGCCAGCAGTCACCCCCGGGGTGAATACTATGGCTACACCTTC
CDR3: CASSHPRGEYYGYTF

V: TRBV18
J: TRBJ2-5
D: NA
size: NA
DNA: TGTGCCAGCTCACCGGCGGGGTGGGAGACCCAGTACTTC
CDR3: CASSPAGWETQYF

V: TRBV27
J: TRBJ2-7
D: NA
size: NA
DNA: TGTGCCAGCAGTTCCACCCCCGGGCGACACGTCGAGCAGTACTTC
CDR3: CASSSTPGRHVEQYF

V: TRBV9
J: TRBJ2-2
D: NA
size: few
DNA: TGTGCCAGCAGCGTGTTTACGGGGAACACCGGGGAGCTGTTTTTT
CDR3: CASSVFTGNTGELFF